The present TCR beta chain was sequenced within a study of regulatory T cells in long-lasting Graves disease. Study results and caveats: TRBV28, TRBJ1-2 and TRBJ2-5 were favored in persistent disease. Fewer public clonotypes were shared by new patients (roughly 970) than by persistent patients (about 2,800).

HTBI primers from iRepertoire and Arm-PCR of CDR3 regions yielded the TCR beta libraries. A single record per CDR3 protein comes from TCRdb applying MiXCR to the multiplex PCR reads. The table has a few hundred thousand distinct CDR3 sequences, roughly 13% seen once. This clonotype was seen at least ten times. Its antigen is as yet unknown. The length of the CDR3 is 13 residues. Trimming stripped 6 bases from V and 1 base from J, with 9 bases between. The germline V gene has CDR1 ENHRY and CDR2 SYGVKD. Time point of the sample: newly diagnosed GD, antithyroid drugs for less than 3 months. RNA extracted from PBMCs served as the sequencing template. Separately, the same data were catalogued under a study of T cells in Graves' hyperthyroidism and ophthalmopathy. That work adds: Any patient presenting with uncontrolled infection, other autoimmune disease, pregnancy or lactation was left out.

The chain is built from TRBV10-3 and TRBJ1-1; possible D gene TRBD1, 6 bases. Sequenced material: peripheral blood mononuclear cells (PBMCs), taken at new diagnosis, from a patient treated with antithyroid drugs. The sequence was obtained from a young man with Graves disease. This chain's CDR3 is CAISRDKNTEAFF. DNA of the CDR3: TGTGCCATCAGCCGGGACAAGAACACTGAAGCTTTCTTT.